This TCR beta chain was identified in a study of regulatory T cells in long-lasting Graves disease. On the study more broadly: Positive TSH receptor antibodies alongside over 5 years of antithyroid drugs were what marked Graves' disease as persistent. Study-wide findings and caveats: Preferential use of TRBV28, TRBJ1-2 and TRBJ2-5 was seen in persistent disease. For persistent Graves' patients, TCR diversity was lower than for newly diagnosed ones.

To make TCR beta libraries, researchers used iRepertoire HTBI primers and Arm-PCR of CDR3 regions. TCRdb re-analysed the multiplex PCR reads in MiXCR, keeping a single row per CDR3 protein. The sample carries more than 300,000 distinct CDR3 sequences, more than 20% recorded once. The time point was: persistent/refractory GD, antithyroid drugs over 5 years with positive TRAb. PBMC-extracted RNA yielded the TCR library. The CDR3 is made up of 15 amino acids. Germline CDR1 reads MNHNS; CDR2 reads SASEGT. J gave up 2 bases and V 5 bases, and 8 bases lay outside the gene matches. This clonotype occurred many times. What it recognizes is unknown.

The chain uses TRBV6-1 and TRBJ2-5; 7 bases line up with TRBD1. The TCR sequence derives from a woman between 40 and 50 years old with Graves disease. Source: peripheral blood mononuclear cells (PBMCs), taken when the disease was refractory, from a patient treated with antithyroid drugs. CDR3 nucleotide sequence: TGTGCCAGCAGTCGGGACAGAAACTCACAAGAGACCCAGTACTTC. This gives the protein CASSRDRNSQETQYF.